This TCR beta chain comes out of a study of T cells after yellow fever vaccination. This clonotype was seen a handful of times. This CDR3 comprises 16 residues. Germline CDR1 and CDR2: SGHTA and FQGNSA. V was clipped by 1 base and J by 8 bases; unmatched bases: 6. Using its own MiXCR run on the 5' RACE reads, TCRdb lists one record per CDR3 protein. The sample comprises some 350,000 distinct CDR3 sequences, roughly 11% of which are singletons, and roughly 18% rests with the top ten. This chain links TRBV7-2 with TRBJ2-3; TRBD2 aligns across 13 bases. This clonotype originated in a man between 18 and 35 years old who received the YFV17D yellow fever vaccine. This specimen consisted of PBMCs, obtained on the day of the first yellow fever vaccination. The CDR3 reads CASSLVLAGGPRTQYF. The CDR3 DNA is TGTGCCAGCAGCTTAGTACTAGCGGGGGGGCCACGTACGCAGTATTTT.